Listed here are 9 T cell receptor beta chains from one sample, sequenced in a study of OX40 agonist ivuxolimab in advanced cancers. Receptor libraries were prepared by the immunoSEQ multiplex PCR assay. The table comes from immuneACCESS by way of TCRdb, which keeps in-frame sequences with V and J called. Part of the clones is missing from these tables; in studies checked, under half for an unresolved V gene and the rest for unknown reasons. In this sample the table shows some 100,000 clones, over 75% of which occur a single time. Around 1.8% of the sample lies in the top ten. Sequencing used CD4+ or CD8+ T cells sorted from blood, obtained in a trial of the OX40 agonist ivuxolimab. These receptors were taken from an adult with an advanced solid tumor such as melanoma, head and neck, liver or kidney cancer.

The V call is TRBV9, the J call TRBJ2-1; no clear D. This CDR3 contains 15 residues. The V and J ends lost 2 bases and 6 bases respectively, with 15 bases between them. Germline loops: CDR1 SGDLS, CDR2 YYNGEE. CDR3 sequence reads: CASSVGSSTVNEQFF. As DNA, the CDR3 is TGTGCCAGCAGCGTCGGCTCTTCGACGGTCAATGAGCAGTTCTTC.

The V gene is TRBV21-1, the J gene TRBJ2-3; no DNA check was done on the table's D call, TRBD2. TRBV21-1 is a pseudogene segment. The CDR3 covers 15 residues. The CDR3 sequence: CASSKESGGTDTQYF. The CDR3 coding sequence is TGTGCCAGCAGCAAAGAGAGCGGGGGCACAGATACGCAGTATTTT.

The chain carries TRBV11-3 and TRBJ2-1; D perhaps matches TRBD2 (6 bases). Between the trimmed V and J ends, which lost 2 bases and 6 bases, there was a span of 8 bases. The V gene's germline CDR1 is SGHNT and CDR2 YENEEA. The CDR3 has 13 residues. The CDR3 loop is CASSLTSPNEQFF. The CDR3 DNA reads TGTGCCAGCAGCTTAACTAGCCCCAATGAGCAGTTCTTC.

CDR3 in amino acids: CASSRRQGTTDTQYF. CDR3 bases: TGCGCCAGCAGTAGGAGACAGGGGACGACAGATACGCAGTATTTT. The chain employs TRBV10-1 and TRBJ2-3; 8 bases line up with TRBD1. The CDR3 has 15 amino acids. V shed 5 bases and J 3 bases; nucleotides not matched to a gene: 7. Germline CDR1 and CDR2: WNHNN and SYGVQD (reference sequence).

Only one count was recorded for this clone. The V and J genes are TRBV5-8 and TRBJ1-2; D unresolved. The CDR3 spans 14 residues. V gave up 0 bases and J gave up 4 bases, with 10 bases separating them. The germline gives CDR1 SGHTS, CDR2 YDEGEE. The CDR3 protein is CASSLGGRSYGYTF. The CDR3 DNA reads TGTGCCAGCAGCTTGGGTGGCAGGAGCTATGGCTACACCTTC.

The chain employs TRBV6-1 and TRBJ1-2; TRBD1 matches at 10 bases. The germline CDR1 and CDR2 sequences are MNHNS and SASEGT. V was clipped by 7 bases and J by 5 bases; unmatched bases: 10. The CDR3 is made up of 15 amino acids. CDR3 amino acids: CASTRQGALVYGYTF. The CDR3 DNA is TGTGCCAGCACTCGACAGGGGGCGTTAGTATATGGCTACACCTTC.

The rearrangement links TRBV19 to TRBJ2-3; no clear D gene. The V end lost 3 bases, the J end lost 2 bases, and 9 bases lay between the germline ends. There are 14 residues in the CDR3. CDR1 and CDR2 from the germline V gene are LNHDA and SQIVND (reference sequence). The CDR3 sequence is CASSIFAATDTQYF. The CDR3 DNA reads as TGTGCCAGTAGTATTTTCGCAGCCACAGATACGCAGTATTTT. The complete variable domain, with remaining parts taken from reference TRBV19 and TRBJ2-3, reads DGGITQSPKYLFRKEGQNVTLSCEQNLNHDAMYWYRQDPGQGLRLIYYSQIVNDFQKGDIAEGYSVSREKKESFPLTVTSAQKNPTAFYLCASSIFAATDTQYFGPGTRLTVL.

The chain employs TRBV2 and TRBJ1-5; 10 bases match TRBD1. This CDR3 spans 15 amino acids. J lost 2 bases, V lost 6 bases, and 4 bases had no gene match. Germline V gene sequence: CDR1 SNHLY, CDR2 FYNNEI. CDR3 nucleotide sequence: TGTGCCAGCAGGACCGGGACAGGGGGCAATCAGCCCCAGCATTTT. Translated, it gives CASRTGTGGNQPQHF.

In DNA, the CDR3 is TGTGCCAGCAGCTCATCTAGCGGGCAGGCCCAGTACTTC. Translating it yields CASSSSSGQAQYF. The chain couples TRBV11-2 to TRBJ2-5; 8 bases are a match to TRBD2. The CDR3 is made up of 13 amino acids. After removal of 4 bases from V and 9 bases from J, the junction contained 7 bases not matched to a gene. The germline CDR1 and CDR2 sequences are SGHAT and FQNNGV.